A single sample gave rise to the 32 T cell receptor beta chains below, sequenced in a study of T-cell reconstitution after alpha-beta-depleted transplantation in children. As it was prepared, the TCRbeta library received unique molecular identifiers. TCRdb analysed the PCR reads with MiXCR anew, one entry per CDR3 protein. The data show some 300,000 distinct CDR3 sequences, about 9.3% seen once. Sequences were derived from PBMCs from the stem cell graft donor, sampled from the stem cell graft. These receptors originate from a human donor who donated a stem cell graft to a child with acute lymphoblastic leukemia.

The chain combines TRBV7-9 with TRBJ2-3, with TRBD2 matching over 10 bases. V dropped 3 bases and J dropped 4; count of bases not matched to a gene: 10. This CDR3 spans 17 amino acids. The germline CDR1 and CDR2 sequences are SEHNR and FQNEAQ (reference sequence). CDR3 sequence reads: CASSFGISSGRPDTQYF. The CDR3 coding sequence is TGTGCCAGCAGCTTCGGAATCTCTAGCGGGAGACCAGATACGCAGTATTTT.

This clonotype showed up just a few times. The V and J genes are TRBV7-2 and TRBJ2-3, with TRBD2 matching over 7 bases. CDR1 and CDR2 from the germline V gene are SGHTA and FQGNSA. The CDR3 sequence is 14 residues long. J was trimmed by 6 bases and V by 4 bases; bases with no gene match: 7. The CDR3 spells CASSSWEGPDTQYF. In DNA form, the CDR3 reads TGTGCCAGCAGCTCATGGGAGGGGCCCGATACGCAGTATTTT.

The chain is built from TRBV27 and TRBJ2-7, with no clear D. The CDR3 loop spans 13 amino acids. V shed 1 base and J shed 3 bases, with 7 bases lying between them. Germline V gene lookup returns CDR1 MNHEY and CDR2 SMNVEV (reference sequence). CDR3 amino acids: CASSLFVNYEQYF. The CDR3 region has the DNA TGTGCCAGCAGTTTATTCGTAAACTACGAGCAGTACTTC.

As concerns this clonotype: A much larger clonotype is one base distant, so this may be a read error. The chain recombines TRBV4-2 with TRBJ2-1; D is uncertain. CDR1 LGHNA and CDR2 YNFKEQ come from the germline V gene. The CDR3 spans 15 residues. V gave up 1 base and J gave up 4 bases, with 11 bases separating them. CDR3 nucleotide sequence: TGTGCCAGCAGCCAAGGGGCGCAGGCTTACAATGAGCAGTTCTTC. Its protein is CASSQGAQAYNEQFF.

Remarks on this clonotype: The CDR3 end shows no conserved phenylalanine or tryptophan, and so a read error is likely. CDR3 coding DNA: TGTGCCAGCAGCCAGCGACAGGGGGCGAATCAGCCCCAGCATTCT. This encodes CASSQRQGANQPQHS. J is TRBJ1-5 and V is TRBV7-9; 10 nucleotides line up with TRBD1. V lost 5 bases to trimming and J lost 4 bases; unmatched junction nucleotides: 5. The CDR3 consists of 15 residues. Germline V gene lookup returns CDR1 SEHNR and CDR2 FQNEAQ (reference sequence).

The chain carries TRBV5-1 and TRBJ1-1; D uncertain. V was clipped by 1 base and J by 1 base, with 20 bases between them. The length of the CDR3 is 18 residues. Germline CDR1 reads SGHRS; CDR2 reads YFSETQ. The CDR3 coding sequence is TGCGCCAGCAGCTTGCCTACGACCTTCGCGGCCGAGAACACTGAAGCTTTCTTT. Its translation: CASSLPTTFAAENTEAFF.

The chain recombines TRBV10-3 with TRBJ1-4; 7 bases agree with TRBD1. There are 12 residues in the CDR3. The germline V gene has CDR1 ENHRY and CDR2 SYGVKD. The V and J ends lost 8 bases and 5 bases, in that order; junction bases with no gene match: 2. CDR3 sequence (DNA): TGTGCCATCGGGACAGTGAATGAAAAACTGTTTTTT. It translates to CAIGTVNEKLFF.

This chain links TRBV10-2 with TRBJ1-1, with D possibly matching TRBD1 (5 bases). The CDR3 is made up of 13 amino acids. Germline V gene data show CDR1 as WSHSY and CDR2 as SAAADI. V lost 10 bases, J lost 1 base, and 13 bases lay in between. Here the CDR3 reads CAISGRANTEAFF. CDR3 DNA: TGCGCCATCTCGGGCAGGGCGAACACTGAAGCTTTCTTT.

This clonotype was counted between two and nine times. V and J are TRBV18 and TRBJ1-5, with 8 bases matching TRBD1. Trimming cost V 5 bases and J 5 bases; bases outside gene matches: 8. Germline lookup yields CDR1 KGHSH and CDR2 LQKENI. The CDR3 sequence is 15 residues long. The CDR3 coding sequence is TGTGCCAGCTCAGCTGACAGGGGTAGGCATCAGCCCCAGCATTTT. This sequence encodes CASSADRGRHQPQHF.

This clonotype was seen at least ten times. The chain has TRBV4-3 and TRBJ2-1; 11 bases agree with TRBD2. CDR3 length equals 15 residues. Germline assignment: CDR1 LGHNA and CDR2 YSLEER. Unmatched junction bases numbered 2, after V lost 1 base and J lost 6 bases. The CDR3 DNA reads as TGCGCCAGCAGCCAAGTACTAGCGGGAGCCAATGAGCAGTTCTTC. Translating gives CASSQVLAGANEQFF.

This clonotype came up many times. The V gene is TRBV6-2 or TRBV6-3, the J gene TRBJ2-7, with 7 positions matching TRBD2. The V segment lost 0 bases and the J segment 1 base; nucleotides outside the gene matches: 6. The CDR3 is 16 residues long. CDR1 and CDR2 (germline): MNHEY, SVGEGT. DNA of the CDR3: TGTGCCAGCAGTTACTCTTGGGCTAGCGGATCCTACGAGCAGTACTTC. This encodes CASSYSWASGSYEQYF.

The V and J genes are TRBV7-3 and TRBJ2-7, with 11 positions matching TRBD2. The germline gives CDR1 SGHTA, CDR2 FQGTGA. The CDR3 consists of 15 residues. The ends lost 4 bases at V and 6 bases at J; junction bases unmatched: 8. As DNA, the CDR3 is TGTGCCAGCAGCTCTAATAGCGGGAGGGCCGGCGAGCAGTACTTC. It is translated as CASSSNSGRAGEQYF.

The genes are TRBV2 and TRBJ2-3, with D tentatively TRBD2 (5 bases). The V gene's germline CDR1 is SNHLY and CDR2 FYNNEI. This CDR3 is 15 amino acids long. The ends were cut back, 7 bases at V and 4 bases at J, with 18 bases in the middle. This CDR3 reads CASTSRTSGADTQYF. The CDR3 bases are TGTGCCAGCACCTCCCGGACTTCCGGGGCAGATACGCAGTATTTT.

This clonotype has a count of ten or more. The rearrangement joins TRBV11-2 to TRBJ1-3; 9 bases are a match to TRBD1. CDR3 length equals 15 residues. V trimming: 5 bases; J trimming: 4 bases; junction bases outside the gene matches: 6. Germline CDR1 SGHAT, CDR2 FQNNGV. The CDR3 DNA follows: TGTGCCAGCAGCCCCTACAGGGGGCGAGGAAACACCATATATTTT. Protein: CASSPYRGRGNTIYF. The full variable domain, with the rest looked up from reference TRBV11-2 and TRBJ1-3, is EAGVAQSPRYKIIEKRQSVAFWCNPISGHATLYWYQQILGQGPKLLIQFQNNGVVDDSQLPKDRFSAERLKGVDSTLKIQPAKLEDSAVYLCASSPYRGRGNTIYFGEGSWLTVV.

The chain joins TRBV5-1 to TRBJ1-6, with TRBD1 identical over 8 bases. V gave up 3 bases and J gave up 9 bases; unmatched junction bases: 14. CDR3 size: 17 residues. Germline assignment: CDR1 SGHRS and CDR2 YFSETQ. The CDR3 DNA sequence: TGCGCCAGCAGCTCCGCCCAGGGGGCAATGAATATTTCACCCCTCCACTTT. Protein product: CASSSAQGAMNISPLHF. Full variable domain (missing parts from reference TRBV5-1 and TRBJ1-6): KAGVTQTPRYLIKTRGQQVTLSCSPISGHRSVSWYQQTPGQGLQFLFEYFSETQRNKGNFPGRFSGRQFSNSRSEMNVSTLELGDSALYLCASSSAQGAMNISPLHFGNGTRLTVT.

With regard to this clonotype: An end of the junction differs from the germline gene, which may be a read error. The V and J genes are TRBV5-1 and TRBJ2-7, with a weak D call TRBD1 (6 bases). Germline CDR1 is SGHRS and CDR2 is YFSETQ. The CDR3 covers 15 residues. The DNA of the CDR3 is TGCTCCAGCAGCTTGGCCACAGGGAATTTGTACGAGCAGTACTTC. Protein: CSSSLATGNLYEQYF.

This chain links TRBV18 with TRBJ1-4; D may be TRBD1 (6 bases). The V gene lost 0 bases and the J gene lost 8 bases, with 16 bases spanning the gap. Germline lookup yields CDR1 KGHSH and CDR2 LQKENI. The CDR3 has 16 amino acids. The CDR3 DNA reads as TGTGCCAGCTCACCACCATACACAGGGATAAACGAAAAACTGTTTTTT. It codes for CASSPPYTGINEKLFF.

This clonotype has ten or more counts. The chain has TRBV7-9 and TRBJ2-5; D call uncertain. Germline CDR1 SEHNR, CDR2 FQNEAQ (reference sequence). CDR3 size: 12 residues. The V gene lost 1 base and the J gene lost 4 bases, with 4 bases spanning the gap. CDR3 protein: CASSLVRETQYF. The CDR3 bases are TGTGCCAGCAGCTTAGTGAGAGAGACCCAGTACTTC.

This sequence joins TRBV27 and TRBJ1-5, with D unresolved. The germline CDR1 and CDR2 sequences are MNHEY and SMNVEV (reference sequence). This CDR3 has 15 amino acids. V was trimmed by 3 bases and J by 4 bases, leaving 13 bases between them. CDR3 bases: TGTGCCAGCAGTTTTAGCGCCCGGGTAAATCAGCCCCAGCATTTT. Residues: CASSFSARVNQPQHF.

This clonotype has more than one count but fewer than ten. V and J are TRBV20-1 and TRBJ1-5; a weak D match, TRBD1 (5 bases). Germline V gives CDR1 DFQATT, CDR2 SNEGSKA (reference sequence). The CDR3 length is 13 residues. V lost 5 bases and J lost 7, with 15 bases in between. As DNA, the CDR3 is TGCAGTGCTCAGGCCGGGACGGGACAGCCCCAGCATTTT. Amino acids: CSAQAGTGQPQHF.

The sample holds a few counts of this clonotype. V is TRBV5-7 and J is TRBJ2-5; 15 positions match TRBD2. TRBV5-7 is an ORF for which the function is uncertain. The V and J ends lost 7 bases and 2 bases, in that order; junction bases with no gene match: 9. CDR3 length equals 17 residues. CDR3 region: CASVKRGLAGGQETQYF. DNA of the CDR3: TGTGCCAGCGTAAAACGTGGACTAGCGGGAGGGCAAGAGACCCAGTACTTC.

The rearrangement uses TRBV27 and TRBJ1-2, with TRBD1 matching over 8 bases. Looked up from germline, CDR1 is MNHEY and CDR2 is SMNVEV (reference sequence). The CDR3 covers 14 residues. With 5 bases clipped from V and 3 bases from J, the junction kept 5 bases outside the gene matches. CDR3: CASSPRQGHYGYTF. DNA of the CDR3: TGTGCCAGCAGTCCCAGACAGGGGCACTATGGCTACACCTTC.

The J gene is TRBJ2-1, the V gene TRBV3-1, with 9 bases identical to TRBD2. The trim removed 7 bases at V and 8 bases at J, leaving 12 bases unmatched. Germline V lookup: CDR1 LGHDT, CDR2 YNNKEL (reference sequence). The CDR3 consists of 15 residues. CDR3 nucleotides: TGTGCCAGCACCTCACGACTAGCGGTATCGGATGAGCAGTTCTTC. As protein: CASTSRLAVSDEQFF.

This clonotype was counted only a few times. The chain recombines TRBV4-1 with TRBJ1-2, with D perhaps matching TRBD1 (5 bases). V lost 0 bases, J lost 8 bases, and 22 bases lay in between. Germline V gene sequence: CDR1 MGHRA, CDR2 YSYEKL. The CDR3 has 17 amino acids. The CDR3 DNA is TGCGCCAGCAGCCAAGACCTTCGGGAAGGGGCCGCTTCGGGCTACACCTTC. This sequence encodes CASSQDLREGAASGYTF.

This clonotype was detected a few times. The gene calls are TRBV4-3 and TRBJ1-3; D gene unclear. The CDR3 contains 15 residues. Trimming removed 0 bases at V and 4 bases at J, with 10 bases between. Germline assignment: CDR1 LGHNA and CDR2 YSLEER. The CDR3 bases are TGCGCCAGCAGCCAAGATAGTGGAGGGGGAAACACCATATATTTT. This translates into CASSQDSGGGNTIYF.

This clonotype showed up many times. V is TRBV10-3 and J is TRBJ2-7, with 10 bases fitting TRBD1. J gave up 5 bases and V 3 bases, and 4 bases lay outside the gene matches. Germline assignment: CDR1 ENHRY and CDR2 SYGVKD. The CDR3 spans 14 residues. DNA of the CDR3: TGTGCCATCAGTGACCCGGGGACAGGGGACGAGCAGTACTTC. The encoded protein is CAISDPGTGDEQYF.

In its sample, this clonotype was seen a few times. CDR3 bases: TGTGCCAGCAGCGAGACTAGCGGGAGGGGGTGGAATGAGCAGTTCTTC. It is translated as CASSETSGRGWNEQFF. The rearrangement links TRBV7-2 to TRBJ2-1; 14 bases are a match to TRBD2. Germline assignment: CDR1 SGHTA and CDR2 FQGNSA. The V and J ends lost 5 bases and 7 bases, in that order; junction bases with no gene match: 7. The CDR3 contains 16 residues.

This chain connects TRBV28 to TRBJ1-5; TRBD1 aligns across 7 bases. V shed 6 bases, J shed 3 bases, and the junction held 14 bases outside the gene matches. This CDR3 is 17 amino acids long. Germline CDR1 MDHEN, CDR2 SYDVKM. CDR3 nucleotide sequence: TGTGCCAGCAGAAAGGGGGCGCCGGTCACTTACAATCAGCCCCAGCATTTT. This encodes CASRKGAPVTYNQPQHF.

Only a few counts were recorded for this clonotype. The J gene is TRBJ2-1, the V gene TRBV7-8; TRBD2 matches at 12 bases. This CDR3 has 16 residues. Losses at the gene ends were 2 bases for V and 7 bases for J; bases not matched to a gene: 6. Germline V gene lookup returns CDR1 SGHVS and CDR2 FQNEAQ. The CDR3 nucleotides read TGTGCCAGCAGCTTACCGCTAGCGGGAGGGCCAAATGAGCAGTTCTTC. Translated, it gives CASSLPLAGGPNEQFF.

This clonotype has more than one count but fewer than ten. This chain connects TRBV20-1 to TRBJ2-7, with 9 positions matching TRBD2. The CDR3 is 15 residues long. The V gene's germline CDR1 is DFQATT and CDR2 SNEGSKA (reference sequence). V was pared by 3 bases and J by 5 bases, with 11 bases of the junction left unmatched. The CDR3 protein is CSASRLGTSRHEQYF. CDR3 coding DNA: TGCAGTGCTAGTCGTCTAGGGACTAGCCGCCACGAGCAGTACTTC.

J is TRBJ2-5 and V is TRBV4-1; TRBD1 or TRBD2 may be the D gene (5 bases each). This CDR3 contains 16 residues. Germline V gives CDR1 MGHRA, CDR2 YSYEKL. V lost 2 bases, J lost 3 bases, and 16 bases lay in between. The CDR3, as DNA: TGCGCCAGCAGCCAACGTCAGGGACCGCAAGAAGAGACCCAGTACTTC. Protein: CASSQRQGPQEETQYF.

This clonotype was recorded at least ten times. The gene calls are TRBV27 and TRBJ2-2; 7 bases map to TRBD2. Germline V lookup: CDR1 MNHEY, CDR2 SMNVEV (reference sequence). This CDR3 spans 16 amino acids. After removal of 5 bases from V and 4 bases from J, the junction contained 10 bases not matched to a gene. The CDR3 region has the DNA TGTGCCAGCAGTAGGGACTACCCGACGATCACCGGGGAGCTGTTTTTT. It codes for CASSRDYPTITGELFF.